A selection of T cell receptor beta chains follows, all from one sample in a study of shared clonotypes between healthy human individuals. Assay: immunoSEQ multiplex PCR; the TCRdb copy retains only in-frame clones and omits some. The sample lists hundreds of thousands of clones, about 97% occurring once. The sample consisted of naive CD8+ T cells sorted from blood. The receptors stem from a man aged 25 to 40 in good health. The CDR3 runs from the conserved cysteine through the conserved F or W. D genes are given only for firm matches. Clone size appears in some rows only: once, few, many, or a class for an expanded clone.

D gene: TRBD1; J gene: TRBJ2-7; V gene: TRBV4-1; clone size: -; CDR3 protein: CASSQGLTVRGREQYF; CDR3 DNA: TGCGCCAGCAGCCAGGGATTGACAGTCAGGGGGCGCGAGCAGTACTTC
D gene: -; J gene: TRBJ1-1; V gene: TRBV19; clone size: -; CDR3 protein: CASATWNAEAFF; CDR3 DNA: TGTGCCAGTGCGACCTGGAACGCTGAAGCTTTCTTT
D gene: -; J gene: TRBJ1-3; V gene: TRBV25-1; clone size: -; CDR3 protein: CASRVGGAYSGNTIYF; CDR3 DNA: TGTGCCAGCAGAGTTGGGGGAGCGTACTCTGGAAACACCATATATTTT
D gene: TRBD2; J gene: TRBJ2-3; V gene: TRBV7-2; clone size: -; CDR3 protein: CASSSRGWREITDTQYF; CDR3 DNA: TGTGCCAGCAGCTCCCGCGGCTGGCGGGAGATTACAGATACGCAGTATTTT
D gene: -; J gene: TRBJ2-7; V gene: TRBV19; clone size: once; CDR3 protein: CASRSQGGYEQYF; CDR3 DNA: TGTGCCAGTAGATCCCAGGGTGGCTACGAGCAGTACTTC
D gene: -; J gene: TRBJ2-7; V gene: TRBV25-1; clone size: -; CDR3 protein: CASSDDLSYEQYF; CDR3 DNA: TGTGCCAGCAGTGATGACCTTAGCTACGAGCAGTACTTC
D gene: -; J gene: TRBJ2-7; V gene: TRBV7-9; clone size: once; CDR3 protein: CASSPPGQDSYEQYF; CDR3 DNA: TGTGCCAGCAGCCCCCCGGGCCAGGACTCCTACGAGCAGTACTTC
D gene: TRBD1; J gene: TRBJ1-5; V gene: TRBV10-3; clone size: -; CDR3 protein: CAISRTGGDQPQHF; CDR3 DNA: TGTGCCATCAGTAGGACAGGGGGCGATCAGCCCCAGCATTTT
D gene: TRBD1; J gene: TRBJ1-2; V gene: TRBV27; clone size: -; CDR3 protein: CASSHGTDYGYTF; CDR3 DNA: TGTGCCAGCAGTCACGGGACAGACTATGGCTACACCTTC
D gene: -; J gene: TRBJ2-7; V gene: TRBV28; clone size: -; CDR3 protein: CATSESSYEQYF; CDR3 DNA: TGTGCCACCTCGGAGAGCTCCTACGAGCAGTACTTC
D gene: TRBD2; J gene: TRBJ2-1; V gene: TRBV4-1; clone size: -; CDR3 protein: CASSQTRTSGSYNEQFF; CDR3 DNA: TGCGCCAGCAGCCAAACCCGGACTAGCGGGAGTTACAATGAGCAGTTCTTC
D gene: TRBD1; J gene: TRBJ2-7; V gene: TRBV5-4; clone size: once; CDR3 protein: CASSFRDRTYEQYF; CDR3 DNA: TGTGCCAGCAGCTTTAGGGACAGAACCTACGAGCAGTACTTC
D gene: -; J gene: TRBJ2-7; V gene: TRBV4-2; clone size: once; CDR3 protein: CASSQVPLGAGYYEQYF; CDR3 DNA: TGTGCCAGCAGCCAAGTTCCACTTGGGGCCGGATACTACGAGCAGTACTTC
D gene: -; J gene: TRBJ2-7; V gene: TRBV4-1; clone size: -; CDR3 protein: CASSHLTASYEQYF; CDR3 DNA: TGCGCCAGCAGCCACCTGACAGCCTCCTACGAGCAGTACTTC
D gene: -; J gene: TRBJ2-1; V gene: TRBV9; clone size: -; CDR3 protein: CASSVVGLPNPNEQFF; CDR3 DNA: TGTGCCAGCAGCGTAGTGGGGCTCCCGAACCCGAATGAGCAGTTCTTC
D gene: TRBD2; J gene: TRBJ2-7; V gene: TRBV5-1; clone size: -; CDR3 protein: CASSSGLAGASQRYYEQYF; CDR3 DNA: TGCGCCAGCAGCTCGGGACTAGCGGGTGCCTCCCAGCGTTACTACGAGCAGTACTTC
D gene: TRBD2; J gene: TRBJ2-2; V gene: TRBV7-9; clone size: -; CDR3 protein: CASSPTSGSPGGELFF; CDR3 DNA: TGTGCCAGCAGCCCTACTAGCGGGAGTCCCGGCGGGGAGCTGTTTTTT
D gene: -; J gene: TRBJ1-2; V gene: TRBV6-5; clone size: -; CDR3 protein: CASSSYRDRANYGYTF; CDR3 DNA: TGTGCCAGCAGTTCCTACAGGGATAGGGCTAACTATGGCTACACCTTC
D gene: -; J gene: TRBJ1-1; V gene: TRBV19; clone size: -; CDR3 protein: CASSKGTEAFF; CDR3 DNA: TGTGCCAGTAGTAAGGGGACTGAAGCTTTCTTT
D gene: TRBD2; J gene: TRBJ2-7; V gene: TRBV9; clone size: -; CDR3 protein: CASSVSSGRGLEQYF; CDR3 DNA: TGTGCCAGCAGCGTATCAAGCGGGAGGGGTCTCGAGCAGTACTTC
D gene: -; J gene: TRBJ2-7; V gene: TRBV29-1; clone size: -; CDR3 protein: CSVEGRIGGGSTYEQYF; CDR3 DNA: TGCAGCGTTGAAGGAAGGATAGGGGGAGGCAGCACCTACGAGCAGTACTTC
D gene: -; J gene: TRBJ2-7; V gene: TRBV5-1; clone size: -; CDR3 protein: CASSLSFSSYEQYF; CDR3 DNA: TGCGCCAGCAGCTTGAGTTTCAGCTCCTACGAGCAGTACTTC
D gene: -; J gene: TRBJ1-5; V gene: TRBV19; clone size: -; CDR3 protein: CASSIVLGQPQHF; CDR3 DNA: TGTGCCAGTAGTATAGTTCTAGGTCAGCCCCAGCATTTT
D gene: -; J gene: TRBJ2-7; V gene: TRBV27; clone size: once; CDR3 protein: CASSYQQPERPYEQYF; CDR3 DNA: TGTGCCAGCAGTTACCAACAACCAGAGAGACCTTACGAGCAGTACTTC